The 28 T cell receptor beta chains given below trace back to one sample, sequenced in a study of shared clonotypes between healthy human individuals. The assay was immunoSEQ multiplex PCR, and TCRdb's table has in-frame clones only and misses some. The repertoire has approximately 2,300,000 clones, around 92% of them found once; the top ten carry more than 0.35%. The sequenced material came from naive CD4+ T cells from PBMCs. Subset denoted: CD45RA+ positively selected. The receptor set was obtained from a man aged 18 to 30 in good health. Some clones in this sample may be carry-over from other donors' samples.

The chain is built from TRBV28 and TRBJ2-7; no clear D. The CDR3 covers 13 residues. The V end was cut by 8 bases, the J end by 2 bases, with 13 bases between. Germline V lookup: CDR1 MDHEN, CDR2 SYDVKM. As DNA, the CDR3 is TGTGCCAGCCAAGACGGGCGAACCTACGAGCAGTACTTC. It codes for CASQDGRTYEQYF.

The genes are TRBV28 and TRBJ1-2, with a tentative D call TRBD1 (6 bases). CDR1 is MDHEN, CDR2 SYDVKM, per germline. The CDR3 spans 15 residues. Trimming removed 4 bases from V and 4 bases from J, with 16 bases in between. CDR3 loop: CASSSDRLGSYGYTF. CDR3 nucleotides: TGTGCCAGCAGTTCGGACAGACTCGGGAGCTATGGCTACACCTTC.

This clone was seen once. The rearrangement joins TRBV7-9 to TRBJ1-1; TRBD1 agrees at 8 bases. The CDR3 spans 15 residues. Germline-derived CDR1 and CDR2 are SEHNR and FQNEAQ (reference sequence). Trimming took 4 bases from V and 5 from J; bases not matched to a gene: 9. The CDR3 coding sequence is TGTGCCAGCAGCTCGTCAGGGGGCCTAGCAACTGAAGCTTTCTTT. As protein: CASSSSGGLATEAFF.

This clone was seen a few times. This chain joins TRBV11-2 and TRBJ1-1; D is ambiguous. This CDR3 spans 12 amino acids. V was trimmed by 3 bases and J by 4 bases, leaving 6 bases between them. Germline V lookup: CDR1 SGHAT, CDR2 FQNNGV. In DNA form, the CDR3 reads TGTGCCAGCAGCTTTGCGTTCACTGAAGCTTTCTTT. This translates into CASSFAFTEAFF.

The chain carries TRBV28 and TRBJ2-2; D tentatively reads TRBD1 or TRBD2 (5 bases each). The V and J ends lost 2 bases and 7 bases respectively, with 8 bases between them. Looked up from germline, CDR1 is MDHEN and CDR2 is SYDVKM. There are 13 residues in the CDR3. CDR3 sequence (DNA): TGTGCCAGCAGTTTAAGGGACGGCGGGGAGCTGTTTTTT. The encoded protein is CASSLRDGGELFF.

The CDR3 region is CASSRDREDEQYF. Written as DNA, the CDR3 is TGTGCCAGCAGCCGGGACAGGGAGGACGAGCAGTACTTC. The chain employs TRBV2 and TRBJ2-7; 9 nucleotides line up with TRBD1. Germline CDR1 is SNHLY and CDR2 is FYNNEI. V lost 6 bases to trimming and J lost 5 bases; unmatched junction nucleotides: 5. CDR3 length: 13 residues.

This clone was observed a single time. The chain combines TRBV30 with TRBJ1-2, with no clear D. With 2 bases removed from V and 4 bases from J, the gap between germline ends came to 8 bases. This CDR3 has 12 residues. The germline CDR1 and CDR2 sequences are GTSNPN and SVGIG (reference sequence). As DNA, the CDR3 is TGTGCCTGGAGTTCAGGACTCTATGGCTACACCTTC. It is translated as CAWSSGLYGYTF.

The gene calls are TRBV29-1 and TRBJ2-1; 9 nucleotides match TRBD2. Germline V lookup: CDR1 SQVTM, CDR2 ANQGSEA. CDR3 length: 15 amino acids. Trimming cost V 6 bases and J 7 bases; bases outside gene matches: 13. CDR3 amino acids: CSVVPTSGGGNEQFF. The CDR3 DNA is TGCAGCGTCGTTCCGACTAGCGGAGGCGGGAATGAGCAGTTCTTC.

J is TRBJ2-5 and V is TRBV25-1; no definite D call. Looked up from germline, CDR1 is MGHDK and CDR2 is SYGVNS. Trimming cost V 7 bases and J 7 bases, with 19 bases left between them. The CDR3 consists of 14 residues. This chain's CDR3 is CASNRPIPLGTQYF. Here the CDR3 DNA reads TGTGCCAGCAACCGACCGATACCCCTAGGGACCCAGTACTTC.

The chain recombines TRBV5-5 with TRBJ2-3; D call uncertain. CDR3 length: 15 amino acids. Germline CDR1 is SGHKS and CDR2 is YYEKEE (reference sequence). Trimming cost V 1 base and J 5 bases, with 14 bases left between them. CDR3 DNA: TGTGCCAGCAGCTTGTCGTGGGCCTGGCTAGATACGCAGTATTTT. Its translation is CASSLSWAWLDTQYF.

On this clone: Additional DNA sequences in this sample encode the identical CDR3. The chain joins TRBV19 to TRBJ2-6; D is uncertain. The CDR3 covers 14 residues. Germline values: CDR1 LNHDA, CDR2 SQIVND (reference sequence). The V end lost 5 bases, the J end lost 0 bases, and 5 bases lay between the germline ends. The CDR3 DNA reads as TGTGCCAGTAGTTCAGGCTCTGGGGCCAACGTCCTGACTTTC. Amino acid sequence: CASSSGSGANVLTF.

The rearrangement links TRBV21-1 to TRBJ1-5. TRBV21-1 is a pseudogene. This CDR3 spans 15 amino acids. The CDR3 region is CASSKGGREGQPQHF. CDR3 DNA sequence: TGTGCCAGCAGCAAGGGCGGAAGGGAGGGTCAGCCCCAGCATTTT.

Remarks on this clone: The same CDR3 can be traced to other DNA sequences in this sample. This sequence joins TRBV5-1 and TRBJ2-1; 11 bases match TRBD2. Looked up from germline, CDR1 is SGHRS and CDR2 is YFSETQ. The CDR3 runs to 16 residues. The J segment lost 3 bases and the V segment lost 0 bases, leaving 2 bases of the junction unmatched. CDR3 in amino acids: CASSLGLAGHYNEQFF. CDR3 sequence (DNA): TGCGCCAGCAGCTTGGGACTAGCGGGACACTACAATGAGCAGTTCTTC.

The chain is built from TRBV6-1 and TRBJ1-5; the D gene is possibly TRBD1 (5 bases). CDR1 and CDR2 (germline): MNHNS, SASEGT. The CDR3 is 15 residues long. V was cut by 6 bases and J by 3 bases, with 15 bases left in between. The CDR3 sequence: CASRIQEGANQPQHF. CDR3 coding DNA: TGTGCCAGCAGGATACAGGAAGGGGCCAATCAGCCCCAGCATTTT.

The V and J genes are TRBV7-9 and TRBJ2-2; D remains unclear. Trimming removed 4 bases at V and 0 bases at J, with 9 bases between. The CDR3 is 15 residues long. Germline assignment: CDR1 SEHNR and CDR2 FQNEAQ (reference sequence). In DNA, the CDR3 is TGTGCCAGCAGCTCCTATAACGCGAACACCGGGGAGCTGTTTTTT. This gives the protein CASSSYNANTGELFF.

This clone was detected only once. The chain combines TRBV15 with TRBJ2-1; D is ambiguous. V was cut by 3 bases and J by 2 bases, with 14 bases left in between. CDR3 size: 16 residues. CDR1 and CDR2 from the germline V gene are LNHNV and YYDKDF (reference sequence). CDR3 region: CATSRVGVRPYNEQFF. The CDR3 region has the DNA TGTGCCACCAGCAGGGTCGGCGTACGTCCCTACAATGAGCAGTTCTTC.

The rearrangement uses TRBV28 and TRBJ2-2; the D is unclear. The CDR3 is 12 amino acids. Trimming pared 5 bases from V and 8 bases from J, leaving 9 bases between. CDR1 and CDR2 (germline): MDHEN, SYDVKM. CDR3 loop: CASSLKVGELFF. The DNA for the CDR3 is TGTGCCAGCAGTCTCAAAGTGGGGGAGCTGTTTTTT.

This chain uses TRBV7-2 with TRBJ2-7; 12 bases are shared with TRBD1. The germline V gene has CDR1 SGHTA and CDR2 FQGNSA. The CDR3 totals 16 residues. Unmatched junction bases numbered 8, after V lost 2 bases and J lost 6 bases. Here the CDR3 DNA reads TGTGCCAGCAGCTTACTGGGACAGGGGGCGCCAGGCGAGCAGTACTTC. This codes for CASSLLGQGAPGEQYF.

This chain joins TRBV6-6 and TRBJ2-1; D remains ambiguous. The CDR3 extends over 16 amino acids. V was pared by 6 bases and J by 0 bases, with 15 bases between. The germline V gene has CDR1 MNHNY and CDR2 SVGAGI (reference sequence). The CDR3 loop is CASSRRLLSSYNEQFF. CDR3 nucleotide sequence: TGTGCCAGCAGCCGTCGACTCCTAAGCTCCTACAATGAGCAGTTCTTC.

The gene calls are TRBV5-1 and TRBJ2-1, with 8 bases fitting TRBD1. The germline V gene has CDR1 SGHRS and CDR2 YFSETQ. The CDR3 runs 14 residues. V shed 3 bases, J shed 5 bases, and the junction held 4 bases outside the gene matches. The CDR3 reads CASSWDRTDNEQFF. The CDR3 DNA follows: TGCGCCAGCAGCTGGGACAGGACTGACAATGAGCAGTTCTTC.

The chain carries TRBV7-9 and TRBJ2-1; TRBD2 matches 9 bases. There are 15 residues in the CDR3. V lost 7 bases to trimming and J lost 6 bases; unmatched junction nucleotides: 10. CDR1 is SEHNR and CDR2 is FQNEAQ in the germline V gene (reference sequence). This CDR3 is CASTPPAGGINEQFF. In DNA, the CDR3 is TGTGCCAGCACCCCCCCAGCGGGAGGTATCAATGAGCAGTTCTTC.

The V gene is TRBV19, the J gene TRBJ1-5, with D possibly TRBD1 on 6 matching bases. This CDR3 region has 10 residues. In germline, CDR1 is LNHDA, CDR2 SQIVND (reference sequence). With 6 bases removed from V and 15 bases from J, the gap between germline ends came to 12 bases. In DNA form, the CDR3 reads TGTGCCAGTAGCAACAGGGACCCGCATTTT. Encoded protein: CASSNRDPHF.

The gene calls are TRBV6-5 and TRBJ2-3; 7 positions match TRBD1. The CDR3 spans 14 residues. V shed 6 bases, J shed 2 bases, and the junction held 5 bases outside the gene matches. CDR1 is MNHEY and CDR2 is SVGAGI in the germline V gene. The DNA of the CDR3 is TGTGCCAGCAGCCCGGGACAGATCACAGATACGCAGTATTTT. This encodes CASSPGQITDTQYF.

The V call is TRBV18, the J call TRBJ1-1, with D perhaps TRBD1 (6 bases). The CDR3 runs to 13 residues. Germline values: CDR1 KGHSH, CDR2 LQKENI. V was clipped by 6 bases and J by 6 bases, with 14 bases between them. CDR3 nucleotide sequence: TGTGCCAGCTCGGGGGGGGCGAGGTCTGAAGCTTTCTTT. This gives the protein CASSGGARSEAFF.

The chain joins TRBV6-1 to TRBJ2-7; the match to TRBD2 covers 10 bases. The CDR3 is 14 amino acids. Germline lookup yields CDR1 MNHNS and CDR2 SASEGT. J gave up 4 bases and V 3 bases, and 3 bases lay outside the gene matches. DNA for the CDR3: TGTGCCAGCAGTGAGGGACTAGCGTTATACGAGCAGTACTTC. It codes for CASSEGLALYEQYF.

The V and J genes are TRBV25-1 and TRBJ1-2; 7 bases line up with TRBD1. The CDR3 runs to 16 residues. V shed 2 bases and J 2 bases; nucleotides not matched to a gene: 8. Germline V gene lookup returns CDR1 MGHDK and CDR2 SYGVNS. CDR3 sequence reads: CASSEEGRGQNYGYTF. CDR3 bases: TGTGCCAGCAGTGAAGAAGGCAGGGGACAGAACTATGGCTACACCTTC.

The V gene is TRBV6-5, the J gene TRBJ2-3; TRBD2 is a possible D gene (6 bases). The germline gives CDR1 MNHEY, CDR2 SVGAGI. The CDR3 is made up of 14 amino acids. V lost 6 bases and J 0 bases, leaving 10 bases between the germline ends. The CDR3 bases are TGTGCCAGCAGATCGGGGGTTAGCACAGATACGCAGTATTTT. Translating gives CASRSGVSTDTQYF.

The genes are TRBV28 and TRBJ2-3, with D unresolved. The CDR3 is made up of 12 amino acids. CDR1 MDHEN and CDR2 SYDVKM come from the germline V gene. V was cut by 6 bases and J by 6 bases, with 10 bases left in between. This chain's CDR3 is CASRGSEDTQYF. For the CDR3, the DNA is TGTGCCAGCAGGGGCTCTGAGGATACGCAGTATTTT.